This T cell receptor beta chain was documented in a study of cytomegalovirus exposure and HLA in healthy donors (dated by TCRdb to about 2017). For the wider study: In an earlier analysis of some 550 of the donors, approximately 260 Gb of sequence data and 90 million to 120 million unique TCR beta sequences from 180 million or so T cells were reported. Genome-wide SNP genotypes for about 65% of the roughly 670 donors were used in a later genetic analysis, which treated that subset as a discovery cohort. Donor age, sex, ethnicity and CMV serostatus were collected together with the repertoire data. Class I and class II HLA loci were covered by the typing at four-digit resolution. Every repertoire in the discovery cohort had been generated on one and the same sequencing platform. High-throughput TCR immunosequencing, statistical association of individual TCRs with disease status, and machine learning were combined to predict cytomegalovirus infection status. Across approximately 420 genotyped donors of the cohort, an average of about 240,000 unique TCR beta nucleotide sequences per donor were sequenced, and 15% to 20% of those sequences were non-productive. A separate validation cohort of roughly 120 different subjects was used in addition to the approximately 670-subject first cohort. To decide whether each TCR beta V gene segment behaved as functional or pseudogenic, an earlier analysis of fewer than 750 of the donors relied on high-throughput TCR beta sequencing. Rather than using new phenotypic data, the later analysis identified candidate immune exposures from TCR beta sequences and from how often those sequences occurred across donors. The genetic ancestry cluster associated with self-reported Caucasian donors included about four fifths of the 300 to 400 genotyped donors. Roughly 310 gigabases of sequencing data and approximately 80 million unique TCR sequences were included in an early release covering roughly 600 HLA-typed donors. In a later analysis, previously published TCR beta repertoires from 666 donors were re-analyzed and high-resolution HLA genotyping was added so that TCR occurrence patterns could be studied. The study aimed to test whether cataloging public T cell receptors could reveal signatures of past pathogen exposure. Roughly 5 DR-DQ haplotypes were handled as single units for association and clustering, since linkage in the cohort was strong. The study used immunosequencing to profile the T cell repertoires of 670 or so subjects and linked those repertoires to cytomegalovirus serostatus. Typing coverage varied by locus: about 629-640 donors for A, B, C, DRB1 and DQB1; 500 to 550 for DQA1; about 590 for DPA1; under 490 for DPB1. Overall results and qualifications from the work: At a false discovery rate of 0.05, a later analysis linked some 17,000 TCR beta sequences to specific HLA alleles. Sequencing depth was assumed to be roughly uniform across donors in the presence/absence analyses, though that assumption may not hold. Strong co-occurrence of HLA alleles, especially DR and DQ, made assigning TCR associations to individual alleles difficult. The earlier analysis of about 600 of the donors excluded 15 to 20 rarely observed V segments, including chromosome 9 orphons, because counts were too low. Compared with the approximately 710-donor mean, donors in an Asian-associated ancestry cluster had fewer N-insertions in productive TCRs, according to a later genetic analysis. In a later genetic analysis, a missense DCLRE1C variant was associated with V-gene and J-gene trimming of TCR beta chains, and the association was replicated in an independent cohort. Because some donors lacked HLA typing at each locus, the association tests relied only on the typed subset. Correlated functional status among segregating V segments might be attributable to linkage disequilibrium, but an unknown experimental factor could not be ruled out. A further reported finding was that TCR beta sequences accurately predicted the HLA-A and HLA-B alleles for most subjects in the first cohort. Most TCR sequences were observed very rarely across donors, whereas some public TCRs were present in many individuals. According to the authors, the approach could potentially be generalized to other disease states and immunological phenotypes. In a later analysis, HLA-associated TCR beta chains were found to be more clonally expanded and to have lower generation probabilities than equally common non-associated chains. This cohort had only TCR beta chains sequenced, and the lack of alpha or paired-chain data limited which features could be detected. Most CMV-associated TCR beta chains appeared to be HLA-restricted in a later analysis, and the HLA associations seemed to be driven largely by CMV exposure. The study gave a list of some 150 TCR beta chains associated with cytomegalovirus. In a later analysis, several top co-occurrence clusters were reported to appear linked to parvovirus B19, influenza, CMV and Epstein-Barr virus. A cluster of highly shared sequence variants was judged likely to represent a technical artifact of the sequencing pipeline. For the cohort, immune exposure information was limited to CMV serostatus. A later analysis found that TCR association rates varied across HLA loci, with DRB1 alleles showing the most associated TCRs and HLA-C alleles the fewest. In an earlier analysis of approximately 600 of the donors, most TCR beta V segments were observed in productive rearrangements about 87% or about 30% of the time, broadly matching IMGT annotations. Cytomegalovirus status was reported to be diagnosed by the classifier with high specificity and sensitivity in both the original and validation cohorts. In vitro tests confirmed that a few of the cytomegalovirus-associated TCR beta chains recognize cytomegalovirus antigens.

The cohort was made up of several hundred healthy bone marrow donors. All cohort members were sampled while nominally healthy, although unrecorded immune exposures were likely present. The donor tested CMV seropositive and was one of the 289 seropositive cohort members. A peripheral blood sample was provided by each donor, and peripheral blood mononuclear cells were used for TCR beta sequencing. Genomic DNA was extracted from the blood cell samples with the Qiagen DNeasy Blood Extraction Kit. Worth noting for this clone: It has no known antigen specificity. Qualities for individual bases were not recorded, and no much larger clone is one base off.

Library preparation was by the immunoSEQ multiplex PCR assay. For the multiplex PCR, a mixture combining 60 forward primers for TCR Vbeta segments and 13 reverse primers for TCR Jbeta segments was used. A multiplex PCR assay on genomic DNA amplified the CDR3 region of rearranged TCR beta genes. The Illumina HiSeq System was used to sequence the amplified TCR beta libraries as 87-base-pair reads. The source study handled its data this way. A later analysis tallied about 77 million unique TCR beta chains across the 666 repertoires, and about 10 million of those chains were shared by two or more donors. A nearest-neighbor algorithm error-corrected the raw reads and collapsed the reads into unique sequences, merging closely related sequences to remove PCR and sequencing errors. V, D and J gene segments were assigned by aligning CDR3 sequences to IMGT reference sequences. For a sequence to be retained, a match of at least six nucleotides to both a V gene segment and a J gene segment was required. Rearrangements were classified as productive when the CDR3 lacked stop codons and remained in frame with V and J, and all other rearrangements were classified as non-productive. CDR3 was defined according to IMGT convention as the region running from the second conserved V-encoded cysteine to the conserved J-encoded phenylalanine. The earlier analysis of fewer than 750 of the donors excluded sequences that lacked an unambiguous match to a single V gene segment. An earlier analysis of a few hundred of the donors called V segments functional above 56.7% productive rearrangements and segregating when the between-donor standard deviation exceeded 5%. A statistical classification framework was developed to diagnose cytomegalovirus status using the catalog of TCR beta chain sequences. V and J gene assignment, in a later analysis, came from comparing TCR nucleotide sequences with IMGT/GENE-DB human TR gene sequences. A later analysis assigned CDR3 sequences and most-parsimonious VDJ recombination scenarios with the TCRdist pipeline. In a later analysis, each TCR beta chain was defined by its CDR3 amino acid sequence together with its V-gene family, and reads lacking a unique V-gene family were excluded. As a way to deal with suspected cross-contamination and a sequencing artifact, a later analysis dropped 450 to 700 nucleotide sequences that were highly shared and had low generation probability. In a later analysis, a clonal expansion index for each public chain was calculated from normalized within-repertoire ranks of inferred template counts. In a later analysis, generation probabilities were computed with a VDJ recombination model fitted to out-of-frame rearrangements, and the resulting probabilities were checked against IGoR. In a later analysis, hypergeometric tests were used to score TCR-TCR, TCR-HLA and TCR-CMV co-occurrence, with a repertoire-size bias correction applied to TCR pairs. In a later analysis, false discovery rates were estimated by permuting HLA or CMV assignments 20 times. A later analysis grouped co-occurring TCRs with DBSCAN, adding TCRdist sequence similarity when clustering within HLA-allele-positive subsets. Repertoires with fewer than 30,000 or more than 120,000 public chains were left out of co-occurrence clustering, as were about five repertoires with anomalous nucleotide sharing. TCRdb took over this immuneACCESS table, retaining in-frame rearrangements with V and J assigned. Such tables are incomplete; in checked studies, under half of the missing clones stem from an unresolved V gene, and the remainder is unexplained. That table furnishes V, J and clone size, whereas the DNA furnished D and trimming. The sample table lists roughly 110,000 clones, over 80% of them with a count of one. The top ten clonotypes cover less than 3.5% of the sample.

The sample comprised PBMCs. The source of this sequence is a man aged 25 to 40 in good health and CMV-seropositive.

The CDR3 sequence is CASTAGDSYNSPLHF. The DNA reads as follows: TGTGCCAGTACGGCAGGCGACTCCTATAATTCACCCCTCCACTTT. The chain links TRBV19 with TRBJ1-6, with an unclear D gene assignment. V is pared back by 7 bases and J by 0 bases, with 10 bases lying between the germline termini. In the germline V gene (reference sequence), CDR1 corresponds to LNHDA and CDR2 to SQIVND. From the cysteine up to the phenylalanine, the CDR3 has a length of 15 residues. Of the read, only the CDR3 DNA is kept; its 45 bases are in frame from base 1.